A selection of T cell receptor beta chains follows, all from one sample in a study of naive and memory T cell subsets. TCRdb re-called the UMI-ligation and nested PCR reads with MiXCR, one entry per CDR3 protein. The data show about 120,000 distinct CDR3 sequences, about 36% seen once. Sequences were obtained from central memory CD4+ T cells from blood. These receptors originate from a human donor in good health. The CDR3 runs from the conserved cysteine through the conserved F or W. Fields, in order: J gene, clone size, V gene, D gene, CDR3 protein, CDR3 DNA. D genes are given only for firm matches. Some rows have no size entry. The others give once, few or many, or a class for an expanded clone.

J gene: TRBJ2-5; clone size: few; V gene: TRBV14; D gene: .; CDR3 protein: CASSQEAGFGQETQYF; CDR3 DNA: TGTGCCAGCAGCCAAGAAGCTGGGTTTGGGCAAGAGACCCAGTACTTC
J gene: TRBJ1-6; clone size: .; V gene: TRBV28; D gene: .; CDR3 protein: CASSPRQVNSPLHF; CDR3 DNA: TGTGCCAGCAGTCCCCGACAGGTTAATTCACCCCTCCACTTT
J gene: TRBJ2-7; clone size: once; V gene: TRBV5-1; D gene: .; CDR3 protein: CASSHAGSSYEQYF; CDR3 DNA: TGCGCCAGCAGCCATGCAGGATCTTCCTACGAGCAGTACTTC
J gene: TRBJ2-3; clone size: few; V gene: TRBV6-5; D gene: TRBD1; CDR3 protein: CASSKPTGQGTDTQYF; CDR3 DNA: TGTGCCAGCAGTAAACCGACGGGACAGGGCACAGATACGCAGTATTTT
J gene: TRBJ2-1; clone size: .; V gene: TRBV12-3/TRBV12-4; D gene: TRBD2; CDR3 protein: CASSFRLAGGNEQFF; CDR3 DNA: TGTGCCAGCAGTTTCCGACTAGCGGGAGGGAATGAGCAGTTCTTC
J gene: TRBJ2-1; clone size: .; V gene: TRBV29-1; D gene: .; CDR3 protein: CSERTAGTEQFF; CDR3 DNA: TGCAGCGAACGGACAGCTGGCACTGAGCAGTTCTTC
J gene: TRBJ2-4; clone size: few; V gene: TRBV5-1; D gene: .; CDR3 protein: CASSLSSRGSGINIQYF; CDR3 DNA: TGCGCCAGCAGCTTGTCGAGTCGTGGGTCGGGCATCAACATTCAGTACTTC
J gene: TRBJ2-5; clone size: .; V gene: TRBV29-1; D gene: .; CDR3 protein: CSGTRGSGTQYF; CDR3 DNA: TGCAGCGGTACACGGGGGTCCGGGACCCAGTACTTC
J gene: TRBJ2-1; clone size: few; V gene: TRBV7-9; D gene: TRBD2; CDR3 protein: CASSLGSGRLYNEQFF; CDR3 DNA: TGTGCCAGCAGCTTAGGTAGCGGGAGGCTGTACAATGAGCAGTTCTTC
J gene: TRBJ1-1; clone size: .; V gene: TRBV20-1; D gene: .; CDR3 protein: CSARSSSDRMNTEAFF; CDR3 DNA: TGCAGTGCTAGGTCCTCCTCCGACAGGATGAACACTGAAGCTTTCTTT
J gene: TRBJ2-3; clone size: .; V gene: TRBV6-1; D gene: .; CDR3 protein: CASSHSGRSGTDTQYF; CDR3 DNA: TGTGCCAGCAGCCATTCGGGCAGATCTGGCACAGATACGCAGTATTTT
J gene: TRBJ1-4; clone size: few; V gene: TRBV27; D gene: TRBD1; CDR3 protein: CASSPLGQLNEKLFF; CDR3 DNA: TGTGCCAGCAGTCCCTTGGGACAGCTTAATGAAAAACTGTTTTTT
J gene: TRBJ2-3; clone size: .; V gene: TRBV6-5; D gene: TRBD2; CDR3 protein: CASSNHGGAGAGDTQYF; CDR3 DNA: TGTGCCAGCAGTAACCACGGGGGGGCGGGAGCTGGAGATACGCAGTATTTT
J gene: TRBJ2-7; clone size: .; V gene: TRBV14; D gene: TRBD2; CDR3 protein: CASSLQAGSLGEQYF; CDR3 DNA: TGTGCCAGCAGCCTCCAAGCGGGATCATTGGGCGAGCAGTACTTC
J gene: TRBJ1-5; clone size: .; V gene: TRBV28; D gene: .; CDR3 protein: CASSLDPSSNQPQHF; CDR3 DNA: TGTGCCAGCAGTTTAGATCCCTCTAGCAATCAGCCCCAGCATTTT